Below, 17 T cell receptor beta chains from the same sample are listed, as sequenced in a study of CD8+ T cells in alopecia areata. In each case, RNA was isolated and then reverse transcribed into cDNA as the sequencing template. TCRdb's table, derived via immunoSEQ multiplex PCR, lists solely in-frame clones and lacks some. The sample records 200,000 or so clones, more than 50% being singletons. The sample was CD8+ T cells sorted from blood. All receptors derive from a human donor in good health.

Of note for this clone: Other DNA sequences in the same sample also yield this CDR3. V is TRBV7-9 and J is TRBJ1-1; 7 bases match TRBD1. Germline CDR1 reads SEHNR; CDR2 reads FQNEAQ (reference sequence). V shed 1 base and J 0 bases; nucleotides not matched to a gene: 2. The CDR3 spans 15 residues. Here the CDR3 reads CASSLGQGLNTEAFF. The CDR3 DNA is TGTGCCAGCAGCTTAGGACAGGGACTGAACACTGAAGCTTTCTTT.

The sample holds a few counts of this clone. The chain employs TRBV29-1 and TRBJ1-2, with 9 bases fitting TRBD1. Germline assignment: CDR1 SQVTM and CDR2 ANQGSEA. V shed 6 bases and J 8 bases; nucleotides not matched to a gene: 7. The CDR3 spans 12 residues. CDR3 sequence reads: CSVLGTGWGYTF. Written as DNA, the CDR3 is TGCAGCGTCCTAGGGACAGGGTGGGGCTACACCTTC.

This rearrangement joins TRBV11-2 to TRBJ2-5, with TRBD2 matching 9 bases. From germline, CDR1 is SGHAT and CDR2 FQNNGV. V shed 0 bases, J shed 7 bases, and the junction held 9 bases outside the gene matches. The CDR3 spans 16 residues. CDR3 region: CASSLERGGLKWTQYF. In DNA, the CDR3 is TGTGCCAGCAGCTTAGAGCGGGGGGGCCTGAAGTGGACCCAGTACTTC.

The CDR3 region is CASSFQGYQETQYF. Here the CDR3 DNA reads TGTGCCAGCAGCTTTCAGGGCTACCAAGAGACCCAGTACTTC. The chain has TRBV7-9 and TRBJ2-5, with D perhaps TRBD1 (5 bases). Germline V CDR1 and CDR2: SEHNR, FQNEAQ (reference sequence). V shed 3 bases and J shed 0 bases, with 8 bases lying between them. CDR3 length: 14 amino acids.

The chain couples TRBV5-1 to TRBJ2-3; D not certain. Trimming stripped 5 bases from V and 0 bases from J, with 13 bases between. The CDR3 consists of 15 residues. Germline V gives CDR1 SGHRS, CDR2 YFSETQ. CDR3 nucleotides: TGCGCCAGCAGGGTGGGTCAGACTAGCACAGATACGCAGTATTTT. It translates to CASRVGQTSTDTQYF.

This chain links TRBV5-1 with TRBJ2-7, with TRBD2 matching 9 bases. The length of the CDR3 is 14 residues. Germline V CDR1 and CDR2: SGHRS, YFSETQ. Trimming took 4 bases from V and 3 from J; bases not matched to a gene: 5. The CDR3 DNA reads as TGCGCCAGCAGCCCTAGCGGGGAGGTCTACGAGCAGTACTTC. Protein: CASSPSGEVYEQYF. The full variable domain, completed using reference TRBV5-1 and TRBJ2-7, is KAGVTQTPRYLIKTRGQQVTLSCSPISGHRSVSWYQQTPGQGLQFLFEYFSETQRNKGNFPGRFSGRQFSNSRSEMNVSTLELGDSALYLCASSPSGEVYEQYFGPGTRLTVT.

This CDR3 reads CSVVSPYGYTF. The DNA of the CDR3 is TGCAGCGTTGTAAGTCCGTATGGCTACACCTTC. The V and J genes are TRBV29-1 and TRBJ1-2, with unresolved D. The germline V gene encodes CDR1 SQVTM and CDR2 ANQGSEA. The CDR3 contains 11 residues. V was cut by 4 bases and J by 5 bases, with 8 bases left in between.

This chain links TRBV11-2 with TRBJ2-7; 8 nucleotides line up with TRBD2. The CDR3 runs to 17 residues. Looked up from germline, CDR1 is SGHAT and CDR2 is FQNNGV. The ends lost 1 base at V and 2 bases at J; junction bases unmatched: 10. The CDR3 loop is CASSLAGGGRPTYEQYF. CDR3 DNA sequence: TGTGCCAGCAGCTTAGCGGGAGGGGGGCGGCCTACCTACGAGCAGTACTTC.

V usage is TRBV11-1 and J usage is TRBJ1-1, with D maybe TRBD1 (6 bases). Trimming left V 9 bases short and J 6 bases short, with 14 bases between. CDR1 and CDR2 (germline): SGHAT, FQDESV (reference sequence). The CDR3 loop spans 12 amino acids. The CDR3 loop is CASKRGGAEAFF. For the CDR3, the DNA is TGTGCCAGTAAAAGGGGGGGTGCTGAAGCTTTCTTT.

CDR3 in DNA: TGTGCCAGCAGCTCCGGGACTAGCGGGGGGGAGACCCAGTACTTC. Encoded protein: CASSSGTSGGETQYF. The J gene is TRBJ2-5, the V gene TRBV7-2; 15 nucleotides align to TRBD2. After removal of 4 bases from V and 5 bases from J, the junction contained 2 bases not matched to a gene. The length of the CDR3 is 15 residues. The V gene's germline CDR1 is SGHTA and CDR2 FQGNSA.

This chain uses TRBV11-2 with TRBJ2-2; 9 bases fit TRBD1. Germline values: CDR1 SGHAT, CDR2 FQNNGV. This CDR3 spans 17 amino acids. The junction had 5 bases not matched to a gene; V was cut back by 1 base and J by 2 bases. The CDR3 loop is CASSLAPDRGNTGELFF. The CDR3 DNA sequence: TGTGCCAGCAGCTTAGCCCCGGACAGGGGAAACACCGGGGAGCTGTTTTTT.

The chain recombines TRBV7-2 with TRBJ2-7, with a tentative D call TRBD1 (6 bases). This CDR3 contains 16 residues. Germline V gene sequence: CDR1 SGHTA, CDR2 FQGNSA. V was shortened by 1 base and J by 4 bases, with 17 bases between the two germline ends. CDR3 protein: CASSLVGADQRYEQYF. Here the CDR3 DNA reads TGTGCCAGCAGCTTAGTGGGGGCAGACCAACGGTACGAGCAGTACTTC. Full variable domain (remainder filled in from reference TRBV7-2 and TRBJ2-7): GAGVSQSPSNKVTEKGKDVELRCDPISGHTALYWYRQSLGQGLEFLIYFQGNSAPDKSGLPSDRFSAERTGGSVSTLTIQRTQQEDSAVYLCASSLVGADQRYEQYFGPGTRLTVT.

The rearrangement uses TRBV4-1 and TRBJ1-1; TRBD1 matches 7 bases. Germline V gene sequence: CDR1 MGHRA, CDR2 YSYEKL. With V trimmed by 2 bases and J by 10 bases, 10 bases remained unmatched. The CDR3 is made up of 14 amino acids. CDR3 in amino acids: CASSQPADRDPAFF. The CDR3 DNA sequence: TGCGCCAGCAGCCAACCAGCAGACAGGGATCCAGCTTTCTTT.

The chain recombines TRBV5-1 with TRBJ2-1, with D possibly being TRBD1 (6 bases). Germline CDR1 reads SGHRS; CDR2 reads YFSETQ. V was cut by 0 bases and J by 2 bases, with 9 bases left in between. This CDR3 has 15 amino acids. Here the CDR3 reads CASSLGGPPYNEQFF. Written as DNA, the CDR3 is TGCGCCAGCAGCTTGGGGGGGCCGCCCTACAATGAGCAGTTCTTC. Filled out from reference TRBV5-1 and TRBJ2-1, the complete variable domain reads KAGVTQTPRYLIKTRGQQVTLSCSPISGHRSVSWYQQTPGQGLQFLFEYFSETQRNKGNFPGRFSGRQFSNSRSEMNVSTLELGDSALYLCASSLGGPPYNEQFFGPGTRLTVL.

The rearrangement links TRBV2 to TRBJ2-2; 8 positions match TRBD1. The junction had 5 bases not matched to a gene; V was cut back by 3 bases and J by 8 bases. Germline loops: CDR1 SNHLY, CDR2 FYNNEI. CDR3 size: 14 residues. This CDR3 is CASSDDRGLGELFF. The CDR3 DNA reads as TGTGCCAGCAGTGACGACAGGGGATTGGGGGAGCTGTTTTTT.

This sequence joins TRBV5-6 and TRBJ2-4; a possible D gene is TRBD1 (6 bases). The V gene's germline CDR1 is SGHDT and CDR2 YYEEEE. The CDR3 has 14 residues. V was clipped by 3 bases and J by 7 bases, with 14 bases between them. This chain's CDR3 is CASSWGQSQNIQYF. The CDR3 nucleotides read TGTGCCAGCAGCTGGGGACAATCGCAGAACATTCAGTACTTC.

This clone was counted once. The chain carries TRBV27 and TRBJ2-1; no clear D. The germline V and J ends were trimmed by 3 bases and 9 bases, with 9 bases remaining between them. The germline V gene encodes CDR1 MNHEY and CDR2 SMNVEV (reference sequence). The CDR3 runs to 12 residues. The CDR3 sequence: CASSFGPTEQFF. The CDR3 nucleotides read TGTGCCAGCAGTTTTGGACCTACTGAGCAGTTCTTC.